These T cell receptor beta chains were read from a single sample in a study of T cells in Graves' hyperthyroidism and ophthalmopathy. One entry per CDR3 protein, called by TCRdb with MiXCR from the multiplex PCR reads. Here the sample spans hundreds of thousands of distinct CDR3 sequences, roughly a third being singletons. The sequenced material came from blood. The receptors derive from a woman in her 40s with Graves' hyperthyroidism. The CDR3 runs from the conserved cysteine through the conserved F or W. A D gene is named only where the DNA matches it firmly. Some rows mark clone size as missing; the rest say once, few, many or name a class of expanded clone.

clone size,J gene,D gene,V gene,CDR3 DNA,CDR3 protein
NA,TRBJ2-7,TRBD2,TRBV6-1,TGTGCCAGCAGTGAAGCCTGGTCGGGAGGTTCCTACGAGCAGTACTTC,CASSEAWSGGSYEQYF
few,TRBJ2-7,NA,TRBV9,TGTGCCAGCAGCGCGACCCAGGGTTCCGGCCTCCTCTACGAGCAGTACTTC,CASSATQGSGLLYEQYF
many,TRBJ1-6,NA,TRBV11-3,TGTGCCAGCAGCTCCCCTTATTCACCCCTCCACTTT,CASSSPYSPLHF
NA,TRBJ1-5,TRBD1,TRBV6-5,TGTGCCAGCAGCAGGACAGGTTTATCCCTCGGGAGCAATCAGCCCCAGCATTTT,CASSRTGLSLGSNQPQHF
NA,TRBJ1-6,NA,TRBV7-8,TGTGCCAGCAGCTTAGCTTTAATACCTAATTCACCCCTCCACTTT,CASSLALIPNSPLHF
NA,TRBJ2-7,TRBD1,TRBV19,TGTGCCAGTAGTCCCAGAGGACAGGGCTACGAGCAGTACTTC,CASSPRGQGYEQYF
many,TRBJ2-5,NA,TRBV11-2,TGTGCCAGCAGCCCAGACACAACAGGGGCGGGGGAGACCCAGTACTTC,CASSPDTTGAGETQYF
few,TRBJ1-2,NA,TRBV6-2/TRBV6-3,TGTGCCAGCAGAAAAGGGACGACCTATGGCTACACCTTC,CASRKGTTYGYTF
many,TRBJ2-5,NA,TRBV19,TGTGCCAGTAGTATCGGAGGGGTGCCCACCCAAGAGACCCAGTACTTC,CASSIGGVPTQETQYF
NA,TRBJ2-5,NA,TRBV29-1,TGCAGTGTGGCCGGCGAGACCCAGTACTTC,CSVAGETQYF
few,TRBJ1-3,NA,TRBV6-2/TRBV6-3,TGTGCCAGCAGATCGACGGTCTCTGGAAACACCATATATTTT,CASRSTVSGNTIYF
many,TRBJ2-5,TRBD2,TRBV25-1,TGTGCCAGTGGGGCCGGGGGGGTGCAAGAGACCCAGTACTTC,CASGAGGVQETQYF
many,TRBJ2-2,NA,TRBV20-1,TGCAGTGCTTTGGGCCCCCGGGACACGGTAGCCGGGGAGCTGTTTTTT,CSALGPRDTVAGELFF
many,TRBJ1-2,NA,TRBV10-3,TGTGCCAGCGGGGCTCCACGACGGGACTATGGCTACACCTTC,CASGAPRRDYGYTF
NA,TRBJ2-3,NA,TRBV24-1,TGTGCCACCAGTGAGGCGGCAGGCTCTAGCACAGATACGCAGTATTTT,CATSEAAGSSTDTQYF
few,TRBJ2-5,TRBD1,TRBV7-3,TGTGCCAGCAGCTTGGAGACAGGGACCCAAGAGACCCAGTACTTC,CASSLETGTQETQYF
NA,TRBJ1-5,NA,TRBV5-1,TGCGCCAGCAGCTTGTGGAGAATTCAGCCCCAGCATTTT,CASSLWRIQPQHF
many,TRBJ2-5,NA,TRBV20-1,TGCAGTGCTGAAGGTCCGGACAGAGAAGAGACCCAGTACTTC,CSAEGPDREETQYF
few,TRBJ2-7,NA,TRBV6-5,TGTGCCAGCATGGGGTTAACATCTTACGAGCAGTACTTC,CASMGLTSYEQYF
many,TRBJ2-7,NA,TRBV12-3/TRBV12-4,TGTGCCAGCAGTCCGAGCTGGGTTCAGTACTTC,CASSPSWVQYF
NA,TRBJ1-5,NA,TRBV3-1,TGTGCCAGCAGCCAAGAGGGGGTAAGGCAGCCCCAGCATTTT,CASSQEGVRQPQHF
NA,TRBJ1-5,NA,TRBV6-6,TGTGTCACAGCGTACTCCGGGGCAGGAATCGAGCCCCAGCATTTT,CVTAYSGAGIEPQHF
NA,TRBJ2-3,NA,TRBV15,TGTGCCACCAGCACGCAGAGGACAGATACGCAGTATTTT,CATSTQRTDTQYF
NA,TRBJ2-2,NA,TRBV12-3/TRBV12-4,TGTGCCAGCAGGCAGGGGCTGGCCGGGGAGCTGTTTTTT,CASRQGLAGELFF
NA,TRBJ2-2,NA,TRBV10-3,TGTGCCAGCAGTTACCGAGCGTTTGGCGCCGGGGAGCTGTTTTTT,CASSYRAFGAGELFF
NA,TRBJ2-5,TRBD1,TRBV7-9,TGTGCCAGCAGCTTGAGACAGGGACACACAGATACGCAGTACTTC,CASSLRQGHTDTQYF
few,TRBJ2-3,NA,TRBV25-1,TGTGCCAGCAGTGGTCTGGGTGGCTCGTCAGATACGCAGTATTTT,CASSGLGGSSDTQYF
few,TRBJ2-7,TRBD2,TRBV5-1,TGCGCCAGCAGCCCGCCGGGACTAGCGGGTAACGAGCAGTACTTC,CASSPPGLAGNEQYF
many,TRBJ2-7,TRBD1,TRBV7-3,TGTGCCAGCAGTCAGGGACAGGGGGGCGAGCAGTACTTC,CASSQGQGGEQYF
NA,TRBJ2-7,TRBD2,TRBV20-1,TGCAGTGCTAGCGGCGGTGGTAGCGGGAGTATAGGCTCCTACGAGCAGTACTTC,CSASGGGSGSIGSYEQYF
NA,TRBJ1-1,NA,TRBV5-1,TGCGCCAGCGGGGGAGGCCCCAACACTGAAGCTTTCTTT,CASGGGPNTEAFF
NA,TRBJ1-5,NA,TRBV12-3/TRBV12-4,TGTGCCAGCAGTTTGGGAATATACGATCAGCCCCAGCATTTT,CASSLGIYDQPQHF
few,TRBJ1-5,NA,TRBV20-1,TGCAGTGCTAGAGATACCGGGGGAACCAATCAGCCCCAGCATTTT,CSARDTGGTNQPQHF
many,TRBJ1-6,NA,TRBV20-1,TGCAGTGCTAGAGTGGAATATAATTCACCCCTCCACTTT,CSARVEYNSPLHF
few,TRBJ2-5,NA,TRBV11-2,TGTGCCAGCAGCTTGGATACAGTGAGGGGCCGGACCCAGTACTTC,CASSLDTVRGRTQYF
NA,TRBJ1-1,NA,TRBV2,TGTGCCAGCAGCCAGTCTCTCGGGGGAGTCAATGAAGCTTTCTTT,CASSQSLGGVNEAFF
once,TRBJ1-1,NA,TRBV7-9,TGTGCCAGCAGCCCAGCGGGGGGGGTGAACCCTGAAGCTTTCTTT,CASSPAGGVNPEAFF
many,TRBJ2-2,NA,TRBV5-1,TGCGCCAGCAGCCGGGCCGGGGAGCTGTTTTTT,CASSRAGELFF
few,TRBJ1-1,NA,TRBV28,TGTGCCAGCAGTTTAGGGGATGTTGTGAGGGAGGTGAACACTGAAGCTTTCTTT,CASSLGDVVREVNTEAFF
few,TRBJ2-5,NA,TRBV7-8,TGTGCCAGCAGCTTAAAGCGTTCGGTCCAAGAGACCCAGTACTTC,CASSLKRSVQETQYF
many,TRBJ1-2,TRBD1,TRBV7-6,TGTGCCAGCAGCTCGACAGGGCTGGTTAACTATGGCTACACCTTC,CASSSTGLVNYGYTF
NA,TRBJ1-4,TRBD1,TRBV10-3,TGTGCCATCAGCCCCGGGACAGGGGTCAATGAAAAACTGTTTTTT,CAISPGTGVNEKLFF
many,TRBJ2-5,NA,TRBV5-5,TGTGCCAGCAGCTTGTTCGGCCAGCAAGAGACCCAGTACTTC,CASSLFGQQETQYF
few,TRBJ2-5,NA,TRBV12-3/TRBV12-4,TGTGCCAGCAGTTTAGGTGGCGGGACAGATAAGTATTTGGGGGAGACCCAGTACTTC,CASSLGGGTDKYLGETQYF
few,TRBJ2-7,TRBD2,TRBV27,TGTGCCAGCAGTTTCGGGGGGGGCGGTGACGAGCAGTACTTC,CASSFGGGGDEQYF
NA,TRBJ2-7,TRBD1,TRBV7-8,TGTGCCAGCAGCTTCACGGGACAGGGGTACGAGCAGTACTTC,CASSFTGQGYEQYF